This T cell receptor beta chain originates from a study of blood T cell repertoires in COVID-19 (dated by TCRdb to the early 2020s). Concerning the study at large: Collaborator samples came from the United States, Italy and Spain and covered acute and convalescent phases of COVID-19. Samples came from the ongoing ImmuneRACE study (first 160 participants) plus 1,254 subjects from 6 global collaborators. A de-identified subject ID, COVID-19 status, age in years and sex were almost always included in the sample metadata. Subjects who had been exposed to COVID-19, were actively infected with it, or had recovered from it provided the deeply sampled blood TCRbeta repertoires that made up the dataset. The prospective study material was composed of cDNA or gDNA derived from T cells, B-cell-depleted T cells, or PBMCs. The repertoires were released in a freely available public database intended as a resource for research on the immune response to SARS-CoV-2. Where HLA class I and class II types were available, the types were taken from metadata supplied by the sample provider, not from assay-based typing. Here is what the overall study found, with its caveats: The amount of clinical and demographic metadata varied by source and participant and was provided uncurated.

Whole blood was collected in K2EDTA tubes by collaborating institutions according to the institutions' own protocols. Collaborator samples were shipped for TCRbeta analysis as frozen whole blood, isolated PBMCs, or DNA extracted from either sample type. TCRbeta CDR3 regions were amplified from genomic DNA using the immunoSEQ Assay, a bias-controlled multiplex PCR. The original methods were these. The number of nucleated cells in each sample was estimated from the amplification of reference gene primers within the assay. Sequence reads were collapsed and filtered to measure the absolute abundance of every unique TCRbeta CDR3 rearrangement. For each sample, productive Simpson clonality was calculated as the square root of Simpson's diversity index over productive rearrangements. TCRdb mirrors the immuneACCESS table, restricted to in-frame sequences. Some clones are absent from its copies; in checked studies, under half trace to an unresolved V gene, and the reason for the others is unknown. That table gives V, J and clone size, and the DNA gave D and trimming. In all, the sample holds about 140,000 clones, and roughly 89% of those were seen once. In total, the top ten clones hold over 4.5% of the sample.

A word on this clone: Which antigen it targets is not known. Base qualities are not at hand, and no much larger clone is one base apart.

From a lookup of the germline V gene, CDR1 and CDR2 are MNHNS and SASEGT. Its CDR3 holds 16 amino acids, cysteine through phenylalanine. Only the CDR3 region is kept as DNA, spanning 48 bases read in frame from base 1. V gives up 3 bases and J gives up 2 bases, and the segment between their germline ends measures 11 bases. The sample was peripheral blood. The TCR originated in a human donor in a cohort sampled during active COVID-19. The chain joins TRBV6-1 to TRBJ2-6; a tentative D match to TRBD1 spans 5 bases. The CDR3 has the sequence CASSDLQGPGANVLTF. The bases are TGTGCCAGCAGTGATTTGCAGGGCCCTGGGGCCAACGTCCTGACTTTC.